This T cell receptor (beta chain) comes out of a study of vaccination and CD4 T cells after COVID-19. The overall study: Diagnosis preceded the drawing of post-COVID samples by a median 101 days (range 35 to 161).

V was pared by 5 bases and J by 3 bases, with 26 bases between. Germline CDR1 and CDR2: SGHTA and FQGNSA. There are 19 residues in the CDR3. Documented treatment: roughly 10-day PBMC culture with coronavirus spike peptide pools or control peptides (ViraFEST assay). Each well held over 1.5 million PBMCs in IL-2 (about 10 IU/ml) medium with 10 ug/ml peptide pools. An Oncomine TCR Beta short-read assay was used to sequence the DNA from cultured CD4+ T cells. Using its own MiXCR run on the PCR reads, TCRdb lists one record per CDR3 protein. Of approximately 13,000 distinct CDR3 sequences in the sample, more than 45% were seen once. Worth noting for this clonotype: Its antigen is not identified.

The V call is TRBV7-2, the J call TRBJ2-1; possibly TRBD2 for D (7 bases). The receptor's source is a human donor who had recovered from COVID-19. The source material was CD4+ T cells from blood, cultured in vitro. CDR3 sequence: CASSPRGAKQGGHYNEQFF. Here the CDR3 DNA reads TGTGCCAGCAGCCCCCGGGGGGCGAAACAGGGCGGTCACTACAATGAGCAGTTCTTC.